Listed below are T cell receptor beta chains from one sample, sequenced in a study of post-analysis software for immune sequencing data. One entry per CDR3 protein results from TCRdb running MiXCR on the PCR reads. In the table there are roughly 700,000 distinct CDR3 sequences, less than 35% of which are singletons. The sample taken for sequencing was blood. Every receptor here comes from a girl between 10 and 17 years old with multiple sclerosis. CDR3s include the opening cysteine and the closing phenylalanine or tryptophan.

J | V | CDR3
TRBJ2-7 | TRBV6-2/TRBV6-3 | CASSYSPGSGWSYEQYF
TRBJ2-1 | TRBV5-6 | CASSLGLAGAIRGFF
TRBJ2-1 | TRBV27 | CASSLDYRSEQFF
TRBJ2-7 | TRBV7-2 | CASRPSNSYEQYF
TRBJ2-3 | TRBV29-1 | CSVAGGPDTQYF
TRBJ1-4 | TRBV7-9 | CASSQENEKLFF
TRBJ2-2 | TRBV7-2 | CASSFLAGGTNTGELFF
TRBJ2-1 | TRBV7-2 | CASSSGSGRNDEQFF
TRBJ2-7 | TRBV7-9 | CASSPRDRPEQYF
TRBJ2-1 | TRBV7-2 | CASSPLGLAANEQFF
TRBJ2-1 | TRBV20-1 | CSARVGLAGGDNEQFF
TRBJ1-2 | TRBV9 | CASSAGPRLGDYTF
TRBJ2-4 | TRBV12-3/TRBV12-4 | CASRFLGIQYF
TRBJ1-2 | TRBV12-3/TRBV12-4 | CASSLVARPTGIYGYTF
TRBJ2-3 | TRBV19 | CASGDGPSTSTDTQYF
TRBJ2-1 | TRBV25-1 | CASSGRGVSYNEQFF
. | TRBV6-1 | CASSEARTQYF
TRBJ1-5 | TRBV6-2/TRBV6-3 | CASRGYGQPQHF
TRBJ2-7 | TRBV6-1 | CASSEPRRWEQYF
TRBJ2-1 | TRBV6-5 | CASKYSGGYNEQFF
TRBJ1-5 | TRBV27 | CASSFGGVSPQHF
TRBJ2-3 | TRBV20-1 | CGGLGIADTQYF
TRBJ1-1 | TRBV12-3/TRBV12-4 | CASSFLTEAFF
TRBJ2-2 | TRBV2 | CASRWTDNTGELFF
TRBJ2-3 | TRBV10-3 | CAIAQAGTDTQYF
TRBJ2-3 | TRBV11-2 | CASSLVPGGTDTQYF
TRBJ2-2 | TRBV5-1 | CASSLKGNANTGELFF
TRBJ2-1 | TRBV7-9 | CASTDFTYNEQFF
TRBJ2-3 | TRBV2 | CASSGGRGLAGFTDTQYF
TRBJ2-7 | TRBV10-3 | CAISDSVSYEQYF
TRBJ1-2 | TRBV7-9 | CASSFAEPREGYTF
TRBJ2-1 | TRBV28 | CASSSPSTRRGGNEQFF
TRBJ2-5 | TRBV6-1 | CASSEGTYQETQYF
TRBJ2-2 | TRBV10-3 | CAISESMASGRFTGELFF
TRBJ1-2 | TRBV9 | CASSVDLRRADYGYTF
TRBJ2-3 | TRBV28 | CASSTGQGGGDTQYF
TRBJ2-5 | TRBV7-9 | CASSLASGTPEWAQYF
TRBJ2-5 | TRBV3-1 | CASSQGHPSGRGRQETQYF
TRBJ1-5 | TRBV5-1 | CASSLDGAVNQPQHF
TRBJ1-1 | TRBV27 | CASRAQGRQEAFF
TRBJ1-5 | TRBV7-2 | CAGNGTLNQPQHF
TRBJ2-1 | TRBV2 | CASSDGADIEQFF
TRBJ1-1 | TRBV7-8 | CVSSLESVNTEAFF
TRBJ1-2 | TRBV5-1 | CASSLDGRGRGYTF
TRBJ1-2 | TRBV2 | CASSENLPDNYTF
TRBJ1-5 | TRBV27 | CASSPRARGNQPQHF
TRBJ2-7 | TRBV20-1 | CSARDSFNYEQYF
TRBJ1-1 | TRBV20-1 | CSPRRAGGPDTEAFF
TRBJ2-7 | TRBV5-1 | CASSGDRGYEQYF
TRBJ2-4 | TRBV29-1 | CSVSVDPGQGGGKNIQYF
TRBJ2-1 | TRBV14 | CASRRTSRANEQFF
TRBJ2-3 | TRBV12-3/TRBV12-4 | CASSARLGADTQYF
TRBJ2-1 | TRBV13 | CASSLAGTSGSHEQFF